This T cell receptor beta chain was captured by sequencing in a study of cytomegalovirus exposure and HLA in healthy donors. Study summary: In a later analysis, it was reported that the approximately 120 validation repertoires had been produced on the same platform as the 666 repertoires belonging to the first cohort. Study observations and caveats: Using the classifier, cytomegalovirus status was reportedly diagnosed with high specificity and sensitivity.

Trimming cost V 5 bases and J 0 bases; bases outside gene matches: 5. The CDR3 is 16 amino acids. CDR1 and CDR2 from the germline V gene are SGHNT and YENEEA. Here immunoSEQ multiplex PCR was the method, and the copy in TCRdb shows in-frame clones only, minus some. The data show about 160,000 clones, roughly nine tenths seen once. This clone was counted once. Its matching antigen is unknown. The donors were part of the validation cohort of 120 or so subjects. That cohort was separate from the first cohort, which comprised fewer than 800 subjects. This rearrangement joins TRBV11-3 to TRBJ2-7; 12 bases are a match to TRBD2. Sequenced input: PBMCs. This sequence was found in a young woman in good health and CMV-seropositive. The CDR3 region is CASSAQTSGSSYEQYF. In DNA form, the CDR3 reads TGTGCCAGCAGCGCACAGACTAGCGGGAGCTCCTACGAGCAGTACTTC.